This T cell receptor (beta chain) was profiled in a study of T cells in Graves' hyperthyroidism and ophthalmopathy. Findings of the study overall: A 13 V-J model separated ophthalmopathy from stable hyperthyroidism.

Patients having uncontrolled infection, another autoimmune disease, pregnancy or lactation were not included. Diagnosis relied on clinical symptoms, serum thyroxine and TRAb, thyroid ultrasound and orbital computed tomography. A few counts support this clonotype. Its specificity is not known. RNA transcripts provided the source from which TCR beta CDR3 regions were amplified. TCR CDR3 regions were first amplified by RT-PCR with HTBI primers. In TCRdb, the multiplex PCR reads were re-called with MiXCR into one record per CDR3 protein. The data show approximately 640,000 distinct CDR3 sequences, nearly 45% seen once. Losses at the gene ends were 3 bases for V and 6 bases for J; bases not matched to a gene: 8. The CDR3 is made up of 15 amino acids. CDR1 is DFQATT and CDR2 is SNEGSKA in the germline V gene (reference sequence).

The sequence came from an adult man with Graves' disease, either hyperthyroidism or ophthalmopathy (not recorded which). The chain couples TRBV20-1 to TRBJ2-7, with 13 bases matching TRBD2. What was sequenced was peripheral blood or thyroid tissue (not recorded which). CDR3 in DNA: TGCAGTGCTAGCGGACTAGCGGGAGTCGTGGGCGAGCAGTACTTC. Protein product: CSASGLAGVVGEQYF.